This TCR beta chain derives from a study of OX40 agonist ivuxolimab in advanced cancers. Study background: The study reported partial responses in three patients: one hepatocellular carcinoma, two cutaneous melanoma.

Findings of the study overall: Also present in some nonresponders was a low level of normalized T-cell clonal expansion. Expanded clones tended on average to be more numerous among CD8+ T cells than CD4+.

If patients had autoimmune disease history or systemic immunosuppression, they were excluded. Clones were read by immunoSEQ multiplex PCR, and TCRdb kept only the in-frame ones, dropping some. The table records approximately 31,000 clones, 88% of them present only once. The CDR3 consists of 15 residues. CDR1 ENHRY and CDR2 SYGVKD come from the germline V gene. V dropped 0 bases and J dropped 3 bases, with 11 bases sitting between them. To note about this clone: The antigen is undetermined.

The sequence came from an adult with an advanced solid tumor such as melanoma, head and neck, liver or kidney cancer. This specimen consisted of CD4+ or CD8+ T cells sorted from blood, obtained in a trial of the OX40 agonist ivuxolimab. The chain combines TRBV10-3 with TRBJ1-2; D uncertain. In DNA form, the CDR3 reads TGTGCCATCAGTGAGTCTGGGGAGTGGGACTATGGCTACACCTTC. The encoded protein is CAISESGEWDYGYTF.